The 24 T cell receptor beta chains reported below all come from one sample, sequenced in a study of blood T cell repertoires in COVID-19. Data came from immunoSEQ multiplex PCR; TCRdb stores just in-frame clones and leaves some out. Of about 230,000 clones in the sample, about nine tenths were seen once. The source material was peripheral blood. These TCRs come from a middle-aged man with COVID-19, enrolled during active disease.

This rearrangement joins TRBV28 to TRBJ2-7; D remains ambiguous. Germline lookup yields CDR1 MDHEN and CDR2 SYDVKM. The CDR3 totals 12 residues. V was shortened by 4 bases and J by 6 bases, with 10 bases between the two germline ends. This chain's CDR3 is CASSSSLLEQYF. In nucleotides, the CDR3 is TGTGCCAGCAGTTCTTCTCTCCTCGAGCAGTACTTC.

This sequence joins TRBV6-1 and TRBJ2-1; no clear D gene. This CDR3 spans 16 amino acids. Germline V gives CDR1 MNHNS, CDR2 SASEGT. V was trimmed by 4 bases and J by 4 bases, leaving 17 bases between them. CDR3 protein: CASSVSARSRYNEQFF. For the CDR3, the DNA is TGTGCCAGCAGTGTATCTGCCAGGTCGAGATACAATGAGCAGTTCTTC.

This clone showed up just once. The chain combines TRBV24-1 with TRBJ2-1, with D maybe TRBD2 (5 bases). The length of the CDR3 is 14 residues. The germline V gene encodes CDR1 KGHDR and CDR2 SFDVKD. The V gene lost 5 bases and the J gene lost 8 bases, with 15 bases spanning the gap. The CDR3 region is CATSAASFGDEQFF. As DNA, the CDR3 is TGTGCCACCAGTGCGGCTAGCTTCGGGGATGAGCAGTTCTTC.

DNA for the CDR3: TGTGCCAGCAGCCCCGGGACATATTCCTACGAGCAGTACTTC. Protein sequence: CASSPGTYSYEQYF. The chain has TRBV6-2 or TRBV6-3 and TRBJ2-7; D is possibly TRBD1 (6 bases). With 6 bases removed from V and 1 base from J, the gap between germline ends came to 13 bases. The CDR3 is 14 amino acids. CDR1 MNHEY and CDR2 SVGEGT come from the germline V gene.

The count of this clone is one. This CDR3 reads CASSQAGRGKPQHF. For the CDR3, the DNA is TGTGCCAGCAGCCAAGCGGGCCGGGGTAAGCCCCAGCATTTT. This rearrangement joins TRBV3-1 (or the pseudogene TRBV3-2) to TRBJ1-5; the D is unclear. V was shortened by 1 base and J by 8 bases, with 12 bases between the two germline ends. Germline lookup yields CDR1 LGHDT and CDR2 YNNKEL (reference sequence). The CDR3 runs 14 residues.

The V call is TRBV4-1, the J call TRBJ2-2, with 7 bases aligning to TRBD1. The V gene's germline CDR1 is MGHRA and CDR2 YSYEKL. V shed 3 bases and J 6 bases; nucleotides not matched to a gene: 10. CDR3 size: 16 residues. CDR3 residues: CASSQAGTAVPGELFF. CDR3 DNA: TGCGCCAGCAGCCAGGCCGGGACAGCTGTCCCCGGGGAGCTGTTTTTT.

The J gene is TRBJ1-4, the V gene TRBV7-9, with a possible D match to TRBD1 (5 bases). Germline V gene lookup returns CDR1 SEHNR and CDR2 FQNEAQ (reference sequence). CDR3 length equals 13 residues. V shed 3 bases and J shed 6 bases, with 8 bases lying between them. The CDR3 DNA reads as TGTGCCAGCAGCTTCCAGGGCGATGAAAAACTGTTTTTT. It codes for CASSFQGDEKLFF.

The rearrangement links TRBV10-1 to TRBJ2-7; the match to TRBD2 covers 8 bases. CDR1 WNHNN and CDR2 SYGVQD come from the germline V gene (reference sequence). The V segment lost 0 bases and the J segment 4 bases; nucleotides outside the gene matches: 11. This CDR3 has 17 residues. The CDR3 spells CASSESRRPAGGYEQYF. The CDR3 DNA reads TGCGCCAGCAGTGAGTCGAGGAGACCGGCGGGGGGATACGAGCAGTACTTC.

CDR3 coding DNA: TGTGCCAGCACCCTGACAGGGGCGGGAGAGACCCAGTACTTC. It yields the protein CASTLTGAGETQYF. The chain recombines TRBV7-9 with TRBJ2-5; 8 bases fit TRBD1. The germline gives CDR1 SEHNR, CDR2 FQNEAQ (reference sequence). V shed 7 bases, J shed 4 bases, and the junction held 8 bases outside the gene matches. The CDR3 contains 14 residues.

This clone has only a few counts. The chain uses TRBV27 and TRBJ1-2; TRBD1 matches at 7 bases. The V gene end was trimmed by 2 bases and the J gene end by 5 bases; junction bases not matched to a gene: 5. Per germline, CDR1 MNHEY and CDR2 SMNVEV (reference sequence). This CDR3 comprises 14 residues. The CDR3 loop reads CASSLHAGGYGYTF. The CDR3 DNA is TGTGCCAGCAGTTTACATGCAGGGGGGTATGGCTACACCTTC.

The chain is built from TRBV5-1 and TRBJ1-5; TRBD1 agrees at 7 bases. This CDR3 contains 13 residues. J gave up 5 bases and V 5 bases, and 4 bases lay outside the gene matches. Germline CDR1 is SGHRS and CDR2 is YFSETQ. The CDR3 loop is CASSLDRDQPQHF. In nucleotides, the CDR3 is TGCGCCAGCAGTCTTGACAGGGATCAGCCCCAGCATTTT.

This clone was seen just once. One junction end does not reproduce the germline sequence, and a read error may be involved. The V and J genes are TRBV7-7 and TRBJ2-3; maybe TRBD2 (5 bases). Germline CDR1 reads SSHAT; CDR2 reads FNYEAQ (reference sequence). The length of the CDR3 is 15 residues. The CDR3 spells CASSNGAGAADTQYF. CDR3 bases: TGTGCTAGCAGTAATGGTGCGGGTGCGGCAGATACGCAGTATTTT.

The V gene is TRBV18, the J gene TRBJ1-5; 7 nucleotides match TRBD1. Trimming cost V 3 bases and J 2 bases; bases outside gene matches: 4. CDR3 size: 15 residues. CDR1 and CDR2 (germline): KGHSH, LQKENI. The CDR3 loop reads CASSPLGTGNQPQHF. The CDR3 DNA sequence: TGTGCCAGCTCACCTCTCGGGACAGGCAATCAGCCCCAGCATTTT. The variable domain in full, completed from reference TRBV18 and TRBJ1-5, reads NAGVMQNPRHLVRRRGQEARLRCSPMKGHSHVYWYRQLPEEGLKFMVYLQKENIIDESGMPKERFSAEFPKEGPSILRIQQVVRGDSAAYFCASSPLGTGNQPQHFGDGTRLSIL.

The rearrangement links TRBV25-1 to TRBJ2-7, with 8 bases matching TRBD1. CDR1 is MGHDK and CDR2 is SYGVNS in the germline V gene. V lost 4 bases to trimming and J lost 2 bases; unmatched junction nucleotides: 7. The CDR3 extends over 15 amino acids. CDR3 loop: CASSGTGTGTYEQYF. The DNA of the CDR3 is TGTGCCAGCAGTGGGACCGGGACAGGAACCTACGAGCAGTACTTC.

The chain recombines TRBV6-4 with TRBJ2-7; D perhaps matches TRBD2 (5 bases). CDR1 and CDR2 (germline): MRHNA, SNTAGT. The CDR3 runs 12 residues. Trimming left V 4 bases short and J 7 bases short, with 11 bases between. In DNA form, the CDR3 reads TGTGCCAGCAGTGCTGATGGAGGAGAGCAGTACTTC. It is translated as CASSADGGEQYF.

This chain joins TRBV11-1 and TRBJ2-7; 12 nucleotides line up with TRBD2. Trimming cost V 5 bases and J 9 bases; bases outside gene matches: 11. Germline-derived CDR1 and CDR2 are SGHAT and FQDESV (reference sequence). The CDR3 contains 15 residues. CDR3 DNA sequence: TGTGCCAGCAGCGTCGGACTAGCGGGGACCCCGGGGCAGTACTTC. It encodes CASSVGLAGTPGQYF.

The chain recombines TRBV7-9 with TRBJ2-1; TRBD2 agrees at 9 bases. The CDR3 runs to 15 residues. The germline V gene has CDR1 SEHNR and CDR2 FQNEAQ (reference sequence). The trim removed 6 bases at V and 3 bases at J, leaving 6 bases unmatched. The CDR3 DNA is TGTGCCAGCAGAGTTGGACTAGCGAACTACAATGAGCAGTTCTTC. Translation gives CASRVGLANYNEQFF.

This chain joins TRBV7-3 and TRBJ2-5; tentative D call: TRBD1 (5 bases). There are 13 residues in the CDR3. The V gene's germline CDR1 is SGHTA and CDR2 FQGTGA. Trimming removed 0 bases from V and 9 bases from J, with 11 bases in between. The CDR3, as DNA: TGTGCCAGCAGCTTAACAGGGGCCAGGGCCCAGTACTTC. It yields the protein CASSLTGARAQYF.

The V call is TRBV7-2, the J call TRBJ1-4; D unclear. V was cut by 5 bases and J by 5 bases, with 15 bases left in between. Per germline, CDR1 SGHTA and CDR2 FQGNSA. The CDR3 is made up of 15 amino acids. This chain's CDR3 is CASSQRRSINEKLFF. CDR3 DNA sequence: TGTGCCAGCAGCCAGAGGCGGTCAATAAATGAAAAACTGTTTTTT.

The rearrangement joins TRBV19 to TRBJ2-7; 7 bases are a match to TRBD2. J lost 2 bases, V lost 3 bases, and 7 bases had no gene match. This CDR3 comprises 15 residues. Germline V gene data show CDR1 as LNHDA and CDR2 as SQIVND (reference sequence). Here the CDR3 DNA reads TGTGCCAGTAGTATGGGGGGGGGTCCGACCTACGAGCAGTACTTC. This sequence encodes CASSMGGGPTYEQYF.

CDR3 sequence: CASSKGGYSNQPQHF. CDR3 nucleotides: TGTGCCAGCAGTAAGGGGGGGTATAGCAATCAGCCCCAGCATTTT. V and J are TRBV6-5 and TRBJ1-5, with D possibly being TRBD1 (6 bases). From germline, CDR1 is MNHEY and CDR2 SVGAGI. CDR3 length: 15 amino acids. Trimming cost V 5 bases and J 0 bases, with 11 bases left between them.

V and J are TRBV12-3 or TRBV12-4 and TRBJ2-3; the D gene is possibly TRBD1 (5 bases). V shed 4 bases and J shed 3 bases, with 8 bases lying between them. The CDR3 covers 13 residues. CDR3 sequence reads: CASSSYRTDTQYF. As DNA, the CDR3 is TGTGCCAGCAGTTCCTACAGGACAGATACGCAGTATTTT.

The chain uses TRBV6-5 and TRBJ2-7; TRBD2 matches at 10 bases. V was pared by 6 bases and J by 0 bases, with 5 bases of the junction left unmatched. Germline V gene lookup returns CDR1 MNHEY and CDR2 SVGAGI. CDR3 length: 15 residues. CDR3 coding DNA: TGTGCCAGCAGAACCCCTAGCGGGAGCTCCTACGAGCAGTACTTC. Translation gives CASRTPSGSSYEQYF.

This chain connects TRBV4-2 to TRBJ2-1, with 10 nucleotides matching TRBD2. J was trimmed by 8 bases and V by 4 bases; bases with no gene match: 8. Germline assignment: CDR1 LGHNA and CDR2 YNFKEQ. The CDR3 contains 15 residues. CDR3 protein: CASSPQRGGPHEQFF. Here the CDR3 DNA reads TGTGCCAGCAGCCCCCAGCGGGGGGGCCCCCATGAGCAGTTCTTC.